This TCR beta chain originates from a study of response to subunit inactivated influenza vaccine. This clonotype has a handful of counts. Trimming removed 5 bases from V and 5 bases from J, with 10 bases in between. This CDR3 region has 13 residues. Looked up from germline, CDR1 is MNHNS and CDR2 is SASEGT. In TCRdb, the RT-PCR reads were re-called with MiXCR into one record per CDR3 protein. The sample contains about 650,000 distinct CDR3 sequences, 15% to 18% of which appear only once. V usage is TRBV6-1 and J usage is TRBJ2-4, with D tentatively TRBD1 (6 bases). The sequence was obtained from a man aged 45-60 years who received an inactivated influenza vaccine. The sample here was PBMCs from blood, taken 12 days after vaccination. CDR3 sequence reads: CASSQGTQNIQYF. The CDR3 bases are TGTGCCAGCAGTCAGGGGACCCAAAACATTCAGTACTTC.